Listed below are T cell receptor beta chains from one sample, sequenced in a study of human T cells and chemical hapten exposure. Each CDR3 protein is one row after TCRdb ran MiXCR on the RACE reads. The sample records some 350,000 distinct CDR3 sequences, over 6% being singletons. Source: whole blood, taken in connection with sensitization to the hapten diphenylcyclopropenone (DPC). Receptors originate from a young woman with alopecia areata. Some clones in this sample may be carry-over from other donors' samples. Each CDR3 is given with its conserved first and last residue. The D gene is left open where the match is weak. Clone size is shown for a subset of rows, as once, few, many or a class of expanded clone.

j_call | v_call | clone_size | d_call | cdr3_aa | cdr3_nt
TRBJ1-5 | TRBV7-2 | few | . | CASSFRGGVEPQHF | TGTGCCAGCAGCTTTAGGGGAGGGGTAGAGCCCCAGCATTTT
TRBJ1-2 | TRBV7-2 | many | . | CASSLEGFEGYGYTF | TGTGCCAGCAGCTTAGAGGGCTTCGAGGGCTATGGCTACACCTTC
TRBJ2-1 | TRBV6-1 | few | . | CASSESPNEQFF | TGTGCCAGCAGTGAATCCCCCAATGAGCAGTTCTTC
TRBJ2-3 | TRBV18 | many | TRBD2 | CASSPRAGGLTDTQYF | TGTGCCAGCTCACCGAGGGCGGGGGGACTCACAGATACGCAGTATTTT
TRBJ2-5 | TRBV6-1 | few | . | CASSEALANQETQYF | TGTGCCAGCAGTGAAGCCCTGGCAAATCAAGAGACCCAGTACTTC
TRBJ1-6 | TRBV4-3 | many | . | CASSQDVGSNYNSPLHF | TGCGCCAGCAGCCAAGATGTGGGGAGCAACTATAATTCACCCCTCCACTTT
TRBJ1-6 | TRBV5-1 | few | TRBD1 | CASSLITGGDSPLHF | TGCGCCAGCAGCTTGATTACAGGGGGCGATTCACCCCTCCACTTT
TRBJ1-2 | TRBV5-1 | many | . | CASSLENYGYTF | TGTGCCAGCAGCTTGGAGAACTATGGCTACACCTTC
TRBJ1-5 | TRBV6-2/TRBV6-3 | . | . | CASSFPGTGNQPQHF | TGTGCCAGCAGTTTCCCCGGGACCGGCAATCAGCCCCAGCATTTT
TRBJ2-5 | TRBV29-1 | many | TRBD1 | CSVDILGQQETQYF | TGCAGCGTAGATATACTGGGACAGCAAGAGACCCAGTACTTC
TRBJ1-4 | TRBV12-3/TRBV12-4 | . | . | CASSSRDDNEKLFF | TGTGCCAGCAGTTCCCGGGACGATAATGAAAAACTGTTTTTT
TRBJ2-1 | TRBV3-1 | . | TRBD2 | CASSTAGGPGEQFF | TGTGCCAGCAGCACAGCGGGGGGGCCTGGTGAGCAGTTCTTC
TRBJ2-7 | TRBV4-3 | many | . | CASSHSGGASYEQYF | TGCGCCAGCAGCCACTCAGGGGGGGCATCCTACGAGCAGTACTTC
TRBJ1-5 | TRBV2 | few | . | CASSDIVRGQPQHF | TGTGCCAGCAGTGATATCGTCCGGGGTCAGCCCCAGCATTTT
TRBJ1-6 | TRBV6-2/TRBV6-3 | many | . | CASSYPVSPLHF | TGTGCCAGCAGTTACCCGGTTTCACCCCTCCACTTT
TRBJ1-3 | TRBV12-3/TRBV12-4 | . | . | CASSLRYSGNTIYF | TGTGCCAGCAGTCTCAGATACTCTGGAAACACCATATATTTT
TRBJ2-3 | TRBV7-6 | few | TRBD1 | CASSFFRQGGADTQYF | TGTGCCAGCAGCTTCTTCAGACAGGGTGGCGCAGATACGCAGTATTTT